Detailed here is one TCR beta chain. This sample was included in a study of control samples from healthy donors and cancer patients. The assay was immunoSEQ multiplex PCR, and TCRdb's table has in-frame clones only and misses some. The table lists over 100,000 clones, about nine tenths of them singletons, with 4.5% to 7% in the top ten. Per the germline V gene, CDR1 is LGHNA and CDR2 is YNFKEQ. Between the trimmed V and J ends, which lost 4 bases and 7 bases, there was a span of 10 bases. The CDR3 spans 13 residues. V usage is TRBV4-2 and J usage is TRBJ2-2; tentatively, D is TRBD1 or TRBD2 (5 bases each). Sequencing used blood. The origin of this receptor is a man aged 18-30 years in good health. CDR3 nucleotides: TGTGCCAGCAGCCCCCTTGGGGGCGGGGAGCTGTTTTTT. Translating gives CASSPLGGGELFF.